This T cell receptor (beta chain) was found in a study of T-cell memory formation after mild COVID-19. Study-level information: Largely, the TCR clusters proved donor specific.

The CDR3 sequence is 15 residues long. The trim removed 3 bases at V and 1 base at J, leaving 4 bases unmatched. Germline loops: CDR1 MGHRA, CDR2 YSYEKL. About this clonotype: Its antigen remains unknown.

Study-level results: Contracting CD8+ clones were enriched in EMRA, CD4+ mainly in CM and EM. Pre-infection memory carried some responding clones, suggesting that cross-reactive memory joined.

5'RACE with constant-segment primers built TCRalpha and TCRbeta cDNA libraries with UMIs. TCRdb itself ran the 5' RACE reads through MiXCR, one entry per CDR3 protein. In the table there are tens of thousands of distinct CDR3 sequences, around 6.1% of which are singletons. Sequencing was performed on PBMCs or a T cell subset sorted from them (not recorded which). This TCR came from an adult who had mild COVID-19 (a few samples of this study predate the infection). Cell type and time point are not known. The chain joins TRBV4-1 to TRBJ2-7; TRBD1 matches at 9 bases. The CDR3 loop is CASSHAGTGSYEQYF. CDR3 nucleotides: TGCGCCAGCAGCCACGCGGGGACAGGGTCCTACGAGCAGTACTTC.